The TCR beta chain under discussion was sequenced for a study of cytomegalovirus exposure and HLA in healthy donors. Whole-study findings and limits: The study carried out a later analysis of TCR beta sequences. It associated some 17,000 of them with specific HLA alleles at a false discovery rate of 0.05.

Despite likely unrecorded immune exposures, the donors were nominally healthy at the time of sampling. Primers: 60 Vbeta forward and 13 Jbeta reverse. Here immunoSEQ multiplex PCR was the method, and the copy in TCRdb shows in-frame clones only, minus some. The table includes approximately 140,000 clones, around 80% detected once. This clone came up once. No antigen is known for it. The CDR3 has 16 residues. Germline CDR1 reads KGHSH; CDR2 reads LQKENI. After removal of 3 bases from V and 3 bases from J, the junction contained 6 bases not matched to a gene. The TCR comes from a middle-aged woman in good health and CMV-seronegative. The sample taken for sequencing was PBMCs. J is TRBJ2-2 and V is TRBV18; 8 bases line up with TRBD2. This chain's CDR3 is CASSPPGGRDTGELFF. The CDR3 DNA reads TGTGCCAGCTCACCGCCGGGAGGGAGGGACACCGGGGAGCTGTTTTTT.